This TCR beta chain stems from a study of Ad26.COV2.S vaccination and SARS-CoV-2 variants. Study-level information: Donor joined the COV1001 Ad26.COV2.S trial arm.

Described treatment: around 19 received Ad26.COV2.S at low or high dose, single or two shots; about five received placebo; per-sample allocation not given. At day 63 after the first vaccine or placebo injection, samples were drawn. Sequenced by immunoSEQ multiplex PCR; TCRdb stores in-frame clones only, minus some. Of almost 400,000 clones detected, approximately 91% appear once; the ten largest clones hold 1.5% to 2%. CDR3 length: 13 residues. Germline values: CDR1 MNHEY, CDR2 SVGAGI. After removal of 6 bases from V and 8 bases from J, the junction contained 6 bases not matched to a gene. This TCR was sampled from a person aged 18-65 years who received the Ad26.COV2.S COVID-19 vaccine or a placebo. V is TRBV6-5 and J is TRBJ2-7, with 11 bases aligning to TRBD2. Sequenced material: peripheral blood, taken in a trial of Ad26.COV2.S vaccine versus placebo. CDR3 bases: TGTGCCAGCAGCCTTGGGACTAGCGGCAAGCAGTACTTC. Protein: CASSLGTSGKQYF.